Presented here are 3 T cell receptor beta chains from one specimen sequenced in a study of T cells in women clearing cervical HPV infection. Measured with immunoSEQ multiplex PCR; TCRdb has only the in-frame clones, and not every one. In total, the table holds about 19,000 clones. The material sequenced was blood buffy coat. Receptors originate from a woman between 18 and 75 years old with a cervical HPV16 infection that either progressed to CIN3+ or cleared (not recorded which).

Worth noting for this clone: The CDR3 end is not reached by the read, which stops 3 residues before it; the germline J gene fills it in. This chain uses TRBV20-1 with TRBJ2-5, with 12 positions matching TRBD2. Germline V lookup: CDR1 DFQATT, CDR2 SNEGSKA (reference sequence). The CDR3 is made up of 17 amino acids. The CDR3 sequence is CSAPYRTSGVGADTQYF. The CDR3 bases that were read are TGCAGTGCGCCGTATAGGACTAGCGGGGTGGGGGCAGATACC.

For this clone: The sequenced fragment ends 3 residues before the CDR3 boundary, so the rest is inferred from the germline J gene. The chain has TRBV20-1 and TRBJ2-3, with D tentatively TRBD1 (6 bases). The length of the CDR3 is 15 residues. V lost 6 bases to trimming and J lost 8 bases, with 24 bases between them. Germline V lookup: CDR1 DFQATT, CDR2 SNEGSKA (reference sequence). The CDR3 region is CSATGLLGGSSTQYF. The DNA read from the CDR3 is TGCAGTGCAACCGGGCTTTTAGGGGGATCATCTACG.

Remarks on this clone: Sequencing ends 3 residues short of the CDR3 end; the germline J gene provides the rest. The chain employs TRBV6-2 or TRBV6-3 and TRBJ2-2, with 7 nucleotides matching TRBD1. The CDR3 is 13 residues long. The germline gives CDR1 MNHEY, CDR2 SVGEGT. Partial CDR3 DNA: TGTGCCAGCAGTTACGCTCCTCGACAGGGG. It yields the protein CASSYAPRQG. The entire CDR3 reads CASSYAPRQGLFF.